One sample yielded the 32 T cell receptor beta chains listed below, sequenced in a study of Ad26.COV2.S vaccination and SARS-CoV-2 variants. Treatment specified: approximately 18 received Ad26.COV2.S at low or high dose, single or two shots; about 5 received placebo; per-sample allocation not given. At day 63 after the first vaccine or placebo injection, samples were drawn. Some clones are missing from TCRdb's copy, which holds only in-frame ones; the method was immunoSEQ multiplex PCR. This sample yields roughly 320,000 clones, of which 85% to 90% are seen a single time; 1.5% to 2.5% belongs to the top ten. Sequences were derived from peripheral blood, sampled in a trial of Ad26.COV2.S vaccine versus placebo. The receptors were gathered from a person between 18 and 65 years old who received the Ad26.COV2.S COVID-19 vaccine or a placebo.

The rearrangement uses TRBV6-6 and TRBJ1-2; D not resolved. The germline gives CDR1 MNHNY, CDR2 SVGAGI (reference sequence). The CDR3 runs to 10 residues. Trimming took off 6 bases at V and 5 bases at J, with 4 bases between the two ends. The CDR3 protein is CASSPYGYTF. The DNA for the CDR3 is TGTGCCAGCAGCCCTTATGGCTACACCTTC.

The chain is built from TRBV19 and TRBJ1-6; TRBD1 aligns across 9 bases. Germline CDR1 is LNHDA and CDR2 is SQIVND (reference sequence). V lost 3 bases, J lost 10 bases, and 7 bases stayed unmatched. The CDR3 contains 15 residues. The CDR3, as DNA: TGTGCCAGTAGTATTACGAGACAGGGGGACTCACCCCTCCACTTT. Translation: CASSITRQGDSPLHF.

V usage is TRBV4-2 and J usage is TRBJ1-1; D call uncertain. This CDR3 has 13 amino acids. Germline V gene lookup returns CDR1 LGHNA and CDR2 YNFKEQ. The V gene lost 4 bases and the J gene lost 1 base, with 7 bases spanning the gap. The CDR3 here is CASSPKKNTEAFF. CDR3 DNA sequence: TGTGCCAGCAGCCCAAAGAAGAACACTGAAGCTTTCTTT.

V and J are TRBV5-6 and TRBJ1-1; D call uncertain. Germline V gene lookup returns CDR1 SGHDT and CDR2 YYEEEE. The CDR3 sequence is 13 residues long. The V end lost 0 bases, the J end lost 1 base, and 4 bases lay between the germline ends. The CDR3 is CASSLAANTEAFF. CDR3 sequence (DNA): TGTGCCAGCAGCTTGGCGGCGAACACTGAAGCTTTCTTT.

The rearrangement joins TRBV5-4 to TRBJ2-3, with unresolved D. The V gene lost 0 bases and the J gene lost 0 bases, with 5 bases spanning the gap. This CDR3 is built from 14 residues. In germline, CDR1 is SGHNT, CDR2 YYREEE (reference sequence). The CDR3: CASSLAISTDTQYF. The CDR3, as DNA: TGTGCCAGCAGCTTGGCAATTAGCACAGATACGCAGTATTTT.

The chain is built from TRBV29-1 and TRBJ2-2, with 10 bases lining up with TRBD1. V was clipped by 4 bases and J by 2 bases; unmatched bases: 7. This CDR3 has 16 amino acids. Germline V gene lookup returns CDR1 SQVTM and CDR2 ANQGSEA. The CDR3 region has the DNA TGCAGCGTTGGGGCCGGGACAGGGGTAAACACCGGGGAGCTGTTTTTT. This codes for CSVGAGTGVNTGELFF.

The rearrangement links TRBV14 to TRBJ1-2; D is unclear. The CDR3 runs to 14 residues. CDR1 and CDR2 (germline): SGHDN, FVKESK. V gave up 3 bases and J gave up 2 bases, with 10 bases separating them. CDR3 loop: CASSHAPGNYGYTF. In DNA, the CDR3 is TGTGCCAGCAGCCATGCGCCGGGGAACTATGGCTACACCTTC.

This sequence joins TRBV2 and TRBJ2-6; D call uncertain. This CDR3 is 15 amino acids long. CDR1 and CDR2 (germline): SNHLY, FYNNEI. The ends were cut back, 4 bases at V and 4 bases at J, with 11 bases in the middle. The CDR3 reads CASSGLASGANVLTF. The CDR3 DNA follows: TGTGCCAGCAGTGGTCTTGCGTCCGGGGCCAACGTCCTGACTTTC.

This clone was counted between two and nine times. The CDR3 bases are TGTGCCAGCAGCCAAGATATCGACAGGTCTAAAGCTTTCTTT. Protein product: CASSQDIDRSKAFF. This chain joins TRBV3-1 (or the pseudogene TRBV3-2) and TRBJ1-1, with D perhaps matching TRBD1 (6 bases). From germline, CDR1 is LGHDT and CDR2 YNNKEL (reference sequence). The CDR3 sequence is 14 residues long. Trimming cost V 0 bases and J 9 bases, with 14 bases left between them.

The V and J genes are TRBV5-1 and TRBJ2-2; maybe TRBD1 (6 bases). The CDR3 has 14 amino acids. Germline CDR1 reads SGHRS; CDR2 reads YFSETQ. The V end was cut by 4 bases, the J end by 7 bases, with 14 bases between. The DNA of the CDR3 is TGCGCCAGCAGCGGAACCAGGGGTGGCGGGGAGCTGTTTTTT. Translated: CASSGTRGGGELFF.

This clone was recorded only once. The CDR3 sequence is CASSLLRGTQYF. The DNA of the CDR3 is TGCGCCAGCAGCCTTCTGAGGGGGACCCAGTACTTC. The genes are TRBV5-1 and TRBJ2-5, with D perhaps assigned TRBD1 or TRBD2 (5 bases each). Trimming pared 4 bases from V and 7 bases from J, leaving 11 bases between. The CDR3 totals 12 residues. Germline V gene lookup returns CDR1 SGHRS and CDR2 YFSETQ.

The CDR3 DNA reads TGTGCCAGCAGCACAGATCTCCCTGAAGCTTTCTTT. This codes for CASSTDLPEAFF. The chain couples TRBV6-2 or TRBV6-3 to TRBJ1-1; D not resolved. V was shortened by 6 bases and J by 6 bases, with 11 bases between the two germline ends. Germline V gene data show CDR1 as MNHEY and CDR2 as SVGEGT. The CDR3 contains 12 residues.

In regard to this clone: This same CDR3 is encoded by further DNA sequences in the sample. V gene TRBV4-1 combines with J gene TRBJ2-7; unclear D gene. V dropped 1 base and J dropped 1 base, with 8 bases sitting between them. Germline values: CDR1 MGHRA, CDR2 YSYEKL. This CDR3 contains 14 residues. In DNA, the CDR3 is TGCGCCAGCAGCCAAGTAGGTGGATCCTACGAGCAGTACTTC. This encodes CASSQVGGSYEQYF.

The genes are TRBV7-2 and TRBJ2-1; 7 nucleotides align to TRBD1. The CDR3 spans 14 residues. The germline V gene has CDR1 SGHTA and CDR2 FQGNSA. The ends lost 0 bases at V and 7 bases at J; junction bases unmatched: 3. Here the CDR3 DNA reads TGTGCCAGCAGCTTAGCTTACAGGGGTAATGAGCAGTTCTTC. The encoded protein is CASSLAYRGNEQFF.

This clone has just a few counts. This chain links TRBV3-1 (or the pseudogene TRBV3-2) with TRBJ1-5; D call uncertain. V was shortened by 2 bases and J by 6 bases, with 14 bases between the two germline ends. Germline-derived CDR1 and CDR2 are LGHDT and YNNKEL (reference sequence). This CDR3 is built from 15 residues. For the CDR3, the DNA is TGTGCCAGCAGCCAATCACTCGAAGGTGGTCAGCCCCAGCATTTT. It yields the protein CASSQSLEGGQPQHF.

This clone appeared once. The V call is TRBV12-5, the J call TRBJ1-2, with TRBD1 as a possible D gene (5 bases). The CDR3 has 13 amino acids. The germline V gene encodes CDR1 LGHNT and CDR2 FRNRAP. Trimming pared 2 bases from V and 8 bases from J, leaving 12 bases between. As DNA, the CDR3 is TGTGCTAGTGGTTTGCCACGGGGCGGGGGCTACACCTTC. Encoded protein: CASGLPRGGGYTF.

The chain links TRBV4-3 to TRBJ1-2; D is uncertain. Per the germline V gene, CDR1 is LGHNA and CDR2 is YSLEER. This CDR3 is built from 14 residues. Trimming took off 4 bases at V and 2 bases at J, with 11 bases between the two ends. The DNA of the CDR3 is TGCGCCAGCAGCCCCACCGGGATGAACTATGGCTACACCTTC. This codes for CASSPTGMNYGYTF.

The chain has TRBV19 and TRBJ1-2; the D gene is possibly TRBD1 (5 bases). Trimming shortened V by 5 bases and J by 9 bases, and 13 bases separated the two germline ends. Per germline, CDR1 LNHDA and CDR2 SQIVND (reference sequence). This CDR3 is 12 amino acids long. CDR3 bases: TGTGCCAGTAGTCAATATGACAGTCGCTACACCTTC. Translating gives CASSQYDSRYTF.

CDR3: CSASLGTRDIRQPQHF. In DNA form, the CDR3 reads TGCAGTGCTAGTCTAGGGACCCGGGACATCAGACAGCCCCAGCATTTT. This sequence joins TRBV20-1 and TRBJ1-5; a possible D gene is TRBD1 (6 bases). This CDR3 contains 16 residues. V lost 3 bases, J lost 7 bases, and 22 bases lay in between. CDR1 is DFQATT and CDR2 is SNEGSKA in the germline V gene (reference sequence).

V usage is TRBV5-1 and J usage is TRBJ2-3, with TRBD1 identical over 7 bases. The CDR3 consists of 15 residues. Germline loops: CDR1 SGHRS, CDR2 YFSETQ. With V trimmed by 3 bases and J by 2 bases, 6 bases remained unmatched. For the CDR3, the DNA is TGCGCCAGCAGCTCGGGACAGAAGGACACAGATACGCAGTATTTT. It encodes CASSSGQKDTDTQYF.

Concerning this clone itself: Distinct nucleotide sequences in the sample also encode this CDR3. The rearrangement joins TRBV5-1 to TRBJ2-5; no firm D call. The germline V gene encodes CDR1 SGHRS and CDR2 YFSETQ. V gave up 1 base and J gave up 4 bases, with 5 bases separating them. CDR3 length: 12 amino acids. CDR3 DNA: TGCGCCAGCAGCTTGAGTGGAGAGACCCAGTACTTC. Residues: CASSLSGETQYF.

The rearrangement uses TRBV3-1 (or the pseudogene TRBV3-2) and TRBJ2-1; TRBD1 aligns across 9 bases. The CDR3 extends over 18 amino acids. V dropped 4 bases and J dropped 7; count of bases not matched to a gene: 17. CDR1 LGHDT and CDR2 YNNKEL come from the germline V gene (reference sequence). The CDR3 loop is CASSRLLPGQGLLNEQFF. DNA for the CDR3: TGTGCCAGCAGCCGCCTCTTACCGGGACAGGGCTTGCTGAATGAGCAGTTCTTC.

V usage is TRBV7-2 and J usage is TRBJ1-6; D remains ambiguous. Germline V gene data show CDR1 as SGHTA and CDR2 as FQGNSA. This CDR3 has 18 amino acids. V was cut by 3 bases and J by 0 bases, with 15 bases left in between. The CDR3 DNA reads as TGTGCCAGCAGCTTCTTTTTCGTGGCAGCCTCCTATAATTCACCCCTCCACTTT. Amino acid sequence: CASSFFFVAASYNSPLHF.

J is TRBJ1-1 and V is TRBV6-5; 9 positions match TRBD1. V gave up 6 bases and J gave up 13 bases; unmatched junction bases: 9. This CDR3 has 12 amino acids. Per the germline V gene, CDR1 is MNHEY and CDR2 is SVGAGI. For the CDR3, the DNA is TGTGCCAGCAGCAGGACAGGGGCGGAGGTTTTCTTT. Amino acids: CASSRTGAEVFF.

The chain recombines TRBV18 with TRBJ1-2, with D uncertain. The CDR3 runs to 14 residues. Trimming removed 2 bases from V and 5 bases from J, with 12 bases in between. Per germline, CDR1 KGHSH and CDR2 LQKENI. The CDR3 spells CASSPAAVQYGYTF. In DNA, the CDR3 is TGTGCCAGCTCACCAGCGGCCGTTCAATATGGCTACACCTTC.

The chain combines TRBV6-5 with TRBJ2-1; D perhaps matches TRBD1 (6 bases). CDR3 length equals 15 residues. Trimming stripped 5 bases from V and 2 bases from J, with 13 bases between. Per the germline V gene, CDR1 is MNHEY and CDR2 is SVGAGI. The CDR3 DNA sequence: TGTGCCAGCAGTCCTAACAGGGTAGCCTACAATGAGCAGTTCTTC. It codes for CASSPNRVAYNEQFF.

The V and J genes are TRBV5-1 and TRBJ1-5, with D perhaps TRBD1 (5 bases). The CDR3 has 13 residues. Germline values: CDR1 SGHRS, CDR2 YFSETQ. With 4 bases removed from V and 3 bases from J, the gap between germline ends came to 8 bases. The CDR3 sequence is CASSQGDNQPQHF. DNA of the CDR3: TGCGCCAGCAGCCAAGGGGACAATCAGCCCCAGCATTTT.

J is TRBJ2-7 and V is TRBV7-2, with D perhaps matching TRBD1 (6 bases). Germline assignment: CDR1 SGHTA and CDR2 FQGNSA. V was cut by 1 base and J by 1 base, with 14 bases left in between. The CDR3 spans 16 residues. For the CDR3, the DNA is TGTGCCAGCAGCTTAGTAATCGGGACAAATTCCTACGAGCAGTACTTC. It codes for CASSLVIGTNSYEQYF.

In DNA form, the CDR3 reads TGTGCCACCAGTGATTCCGCGGGGGGGCAAGAGACCCAGTACTTC. Translation: CATSDSAGGQETQYF. The chain is built from TRBV24-1 and TRBJ2-5, with 9 bases matching TRBD2. The V segment lost 2 bases and the J segment 2 bases; nucleotides outside the gene matches: 2. Per germline, CDR1 KGHDR and CDR2 SFDVKD. The CDR3 is 15 amino acids.

The V and J genes are TRBV7-2 and TRBJ1-2, with D uncertain. CDR3 length: 13 residues. V gave up 5 bases and J gave up 8 bases, with 15 bases separating them. Germline V gives CDR1 SGHTA, CDR2 FQGNSA. DNA of the CDR3: TGTGCCAGCAGCCCAGCGACATTGAAGGGCTACACCTTC. It translates to CASSPATLKGYTF. The variable domain in full, with the rest retrieved from reference TRBV7-2 and TRBJ1-2, is GAGVSQSPSNKVTEKGKDVELRCDPISGHTALYWYRQSLGQGLEFLIYFQGNSAPDKSGLPSDRFSAERTGGSVSTLTIQRTQQEDSAVYLCASSPATLKGYTFGSGTRLTVV.

This chain joins TRBV18 and TRBJ2-7, with TRBD1 matching over 11 bases. The CDR3 totals 15 residues. Germline trimming cut 5 bases from V and 6 bases from J; bases unmatched to any gene: 9. CDR1 KGHSH and CDR2 LQKENI come from the germline V gene. The CDR3 protein is CASSTPGQGDGEQYF. CDR3 sequence (DNA): TGTGCCAGCTCAACTCCGGGACAGGGGGATGGCGAGCAGTACTTC.

This clone was seen just once. The chain is built from TRBV6-5 and TRBJ1-5, with D unresolved. This CDR3 contains 15 residues. V lost 7 bases, J lost 0 bases, and 13 bases lay in between. The germline V gene has CDR1 MNHEY and CDR2 SVGAGI. The CDR3 here is CASNWSGDSNQPQHF. The CDR3 bases are TGTGCCAGCAATTGGTCAGGCGATAGCAATCAGCCCCAGCATTTT.